This note documents a single T cell receptor (beta chain) sequence. Its specificity is not known. The length of the CDR3 is 15 residues. The germline V and J ends were trimmed by 4 bases and 0 bases, with 12 bases remaining between them. Germline V lookup: CDR1 MDHEN, CDR2 SYDVKM. Primers: 60 Vbeta forward and 13 Jbeta reverse. Data came from immunoSEQ multiplex PCR; TCRdb stores just in-frame clones and leaves some out. The data contain about 35,000 clones, 90% of them singletons. This sample is part of a study of cytomegalovirus exposure and HLA in healthy donors. General study findings and limits: Among the most significant clusters, several appeared linked to common viral pathogens in a later analysis.

The sample comprised PBMCs. This TCR was recovered from a woman between 18 and 30 years old in good health and CMV-seronegative. The J gene is TRBJ2-5, the V gene TRBV28; the D gene is possibly TRBD1 (7 bases). The CDR3 region is CASSSPGGYQETQYF. CDR3 nucleotides: TGTGCCAGCAGTTCCCCAGGGGGGTACCAAGAGACCCAGTACTTC.